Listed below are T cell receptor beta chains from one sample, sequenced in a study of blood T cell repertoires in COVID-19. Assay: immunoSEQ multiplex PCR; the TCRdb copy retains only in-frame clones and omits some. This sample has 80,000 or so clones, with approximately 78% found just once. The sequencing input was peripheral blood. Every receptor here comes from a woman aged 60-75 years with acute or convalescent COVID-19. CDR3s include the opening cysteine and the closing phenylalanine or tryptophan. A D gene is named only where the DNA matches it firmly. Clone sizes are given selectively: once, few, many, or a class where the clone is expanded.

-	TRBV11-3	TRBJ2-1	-	CASSLMRYNEQFF	TGTGCCAGCAGCTTAATGAGGTACAATGAGCAGTTCTTC
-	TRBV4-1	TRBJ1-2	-	CASSQAFGEPGYTF	TGCGCCAGCAGCCAAGCGTTCGGGGAACCGGGCTACACCTTC
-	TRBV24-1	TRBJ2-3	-	CATSDFGSTQYF	TGTGCCACCAGTGATTTCGGGAGTACGCAGTATTTT
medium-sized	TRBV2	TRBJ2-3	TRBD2	CASSVSGGHTDTQYF	TGTGCCAGCAGTGTGAGCGGGGGCCACACAGATACGCAGTATTTT
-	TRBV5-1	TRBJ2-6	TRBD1	CASTPGGNSGANVLTF	TGCGCCAGCACTCCAGGGGGTAACTCTGGGGCCAACGTCCTGACTTTC
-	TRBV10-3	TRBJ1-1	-	CAISVGTPVGDTEAFF	TGTGCCATCAGTGTGGGGACTCCCGTGGGGGACACTGAAGCTTTCTTT
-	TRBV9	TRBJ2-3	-	CASSDSSSTDTQYF	TGTGCCAGCAGTGACAGTTCTAGCACAGATACGCAGTATTTT
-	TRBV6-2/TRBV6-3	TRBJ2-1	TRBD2	CASSPSSGAYNEQFF	TGTGCCAGCAGTCCCTCCAGCGGGGCCTACAATGAGCAGTTCTTC
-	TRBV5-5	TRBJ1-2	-	CASRPPGGGYTF	TGTGCCAGCAGGCCACCCGGAGGGGGCTACACCTTC
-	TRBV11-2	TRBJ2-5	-	CASSSFGNQETQYF	TGTGCCAGCAGCTCCTTCGGGAACCAAGAGACCCAGTACTTC
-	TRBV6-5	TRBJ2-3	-	CASRPSQPLTDTQYF	TGTGCCAGCCGCCCGTCACAGCCCCTTACAGATACGCAGTATTTT
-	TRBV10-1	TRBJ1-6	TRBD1	CASRPRPPGTGRSPLHF	TGCGCCAGTCGCCCCCGACCCCCCGGGACAGGGAGATCACCCCTCCACTTT
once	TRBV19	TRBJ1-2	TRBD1	CASSTGRGTNYGYTF	TGTGCCAGTAGTACCGGCAGGGGGACTAACTATGGCTACACCTTC
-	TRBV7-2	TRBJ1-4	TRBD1	CASRRTGANEKLFF	TGTGCCAGCAGACGGACAGGGGCTAATGAAAAACTGTTTTTT
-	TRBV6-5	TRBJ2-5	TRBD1	CASSYGGQPQETQYF	TGTGCCAGCAGTTACGGGGGACAGCCCCAAGAGACCCAGTACTTC
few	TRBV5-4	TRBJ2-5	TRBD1	CASSLDRGHQETQYF	TGTGCCAGCAGCTTGGACAGGGGTCACCAAGAGACCCAGTACTTC
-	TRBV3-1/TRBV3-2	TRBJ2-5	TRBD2	CASRSHSGGAIRETQYF	TGTGCCAGCAGGTCCCACAGCGGGGGGGCAATCAGAGAGACCCAGTACTTC
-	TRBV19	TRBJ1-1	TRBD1	CASSLGRGSTEAFF	TGTGCCAGTAGTCTAGGCAGGGGGAGCACTGAAGCTTTCTTT
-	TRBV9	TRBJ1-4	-	CASSVGVQNEKLFF	TGTGCCAGCAGCGTTGGAGTCCAGAATGAAAAACTGTTTTTT
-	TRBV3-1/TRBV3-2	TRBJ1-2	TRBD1	CASSQGLSDRAVIGGYTF	TGTGCCAGCAGCCAAGGGCTCTCGGACAGGGCGGTAATAGGTGGCTACACCTTC
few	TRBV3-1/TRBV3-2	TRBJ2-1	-	CASSQRGYNEQFF	TGTGCCAGCAGCCAAAGGGGATACAATGAGCAGTTCTTC
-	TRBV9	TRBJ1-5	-	CASSVDGGFKAQHF	TGTGCCAGCAGCGTAGATGGAGGGTTTAAGGCCCAGCATTTT
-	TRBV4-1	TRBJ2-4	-	CASSQDGRAGNIQYF	TGCGCCAGCAGCCAAGATGGGCGGGCGGGAAACATTCAGTACTTC
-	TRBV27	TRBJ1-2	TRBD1	CASGAGTGGHYGYTF	TGTGCCAGCGGGGCCGGGACAGGGGGCCACTATGGCTACACCTTC
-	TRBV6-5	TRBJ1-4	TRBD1	CASIADRGREKLFF	TGTGCCAGCATAGCGGATAGGGGGCGAGAAAAACTGTTTTTT
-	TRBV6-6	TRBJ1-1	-	CASSSAGSQGGTEAFF	TGTGCCAGCAGTTCCGCGGGGAGTCAGGGCGGCACTGAAGCTTTCTTT
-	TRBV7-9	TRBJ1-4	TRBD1	CASSPDRGGEKLFF	TGTGCCAGCAGCCCCGACAGGGGAGGAGAAAAACTGTTTTTT
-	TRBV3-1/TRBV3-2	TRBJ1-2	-	CASSQANRVGYGYTF	TGTGCCAGCAGCCAAGCGAACAGGGTGGGCTATGGCTACACCTTC
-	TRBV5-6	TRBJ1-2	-	CASSPKPGGLTYTF	TGTGCCAGCAGCCCTAAACCCGGGGGTCTCACCTACACCTTC
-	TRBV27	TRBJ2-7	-	CASSLNRVYEQYF	TGTGCCAGCAGTTTAAACAGGGTCTACGAGCAGTACTTC
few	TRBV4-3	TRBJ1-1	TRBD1	CASSQGSYRQGTTEAFF	TGCGCCAGCAGCCAAGGCAGCTATCGACAGGGTACGACTGAAGCTTTCTTT
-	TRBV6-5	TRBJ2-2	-	CASSYRQTNTGELFF	TGTGCCAGCAGTTACAGACAGACGAACACCGGGGAGCTGTTTTTT
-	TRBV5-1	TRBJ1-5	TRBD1	CASSMDREGAIDQPQHF	TGCGCCAGCAGCATGGACAGGGAGGGTGCAATAGATCAGCCCCAGCATTTT
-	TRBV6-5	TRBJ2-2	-	CASSNEIGELFF	TGTGCCAGCAGTAATGAGATCGGGGAGCTGTTTTTT
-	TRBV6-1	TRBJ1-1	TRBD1	CASSEAGGLGTEAFF	TGTGCCAGCAGTGAAGCAGGGGGCTTGGGAACTGAAGCTTTCTTT
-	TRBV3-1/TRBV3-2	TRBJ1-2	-	CASSQDSAGDYGYTF	TGTGCCAGCAGCCAAGATTCAGCGGGGGACTATGGCTACACCTTC
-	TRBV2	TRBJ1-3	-	CASSLTGYGNTIYF	TGTGCCAGCAGTCTAACAGGGTACGGAAACACCATATATTTT
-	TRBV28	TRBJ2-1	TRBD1	CASSLSGTARFYNEQFF	TGTGCCAGCAGTTTAAGTGGGACAGCCAGATTCTACAATGAGCAGTTCTTC
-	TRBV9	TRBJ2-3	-	CASSAVDRRSQYF	TGTGCCAGCAGCGCCGTTGACAGGAGATCGCAGTATTTT
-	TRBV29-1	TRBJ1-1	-	CSVDRGLNTEAFF	TGCAGCGTTGACAGGGGTTTGAACACTGAAGCTTTCTTT
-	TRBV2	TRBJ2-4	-	CASNGQLLAKNIQYF	TGTGCCAGCAATGGACAGCTACTAGCCAAAAACATTCAGTACTTC
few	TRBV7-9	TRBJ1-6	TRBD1	CASSVGTGGGSPLHF	TGTGCCAGCAGCGTAGGGACAGGGGGCGGCTCACCCCTCCACTTT
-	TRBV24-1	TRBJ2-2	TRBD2	CATSPSGGGNTGELFF	TGTGCCACCAGTCCCTCCGGGGGGGGGAACACCGGGGAGCTGTTTTTT
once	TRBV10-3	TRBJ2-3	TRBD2	CATSGVSSTDTQYF	TGTGCGACTAGCGGGGTGTCTAGCACAGATACGCAGTATTTT
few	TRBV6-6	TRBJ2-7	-	CASSSQQEFDEQYF	TGTGCCAGCAGTTCCCAACAGGAGTTTGACGAGCAGTACTTC
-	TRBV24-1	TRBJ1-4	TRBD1	CATSDSGQAEKLFF	TGTGCCACCAGTGACTCGGGACAGGCAGAAAAACTGTTTTTT